Shown below are 2 T cell receptor beta chains from a single sample sequenced in a study of OX40 agonist ivuxolimab in advanced cancers. Here immunoSEQ multiplex PCR was the method, and the copy in TCRdb shows in-frame clones only, minus some. The repertoire holds tens of thousands of clones, 65% to 90% seen once, with about 0.57% in the top ten. This material consisted of CD4+ or CD8+ T cells sorted from blood, taken in a trial of the OX40 agonist ivuxolimab. Receptors were obtained from an adult with an advanced solid tumor such as melanoma, head and neck, liver or kidney cancer.

This chain joins TRBV19 and TRBJ2-3; D gene ambiguous. The CDR3 extends over 15 amino acids. V was cut by 3 bases and J by 1 base, with 11 bases left in between. Germline V gene sequence: CDR1 LNHDA, CDR2 SQIVND (reference sequence). DNA for the CDR3: TGTGCCAGTAGTATGGGTGTCTCGGGCACAGATACGCAGTATTTT. As protein: CASSMGVSGTDTQYF.

The CDR3 nucleotides read TGTGCCAGCTCACCCGGGACGGAGAGGCAGTACTTC. Translated, it gives CASSPGTERQYF. V usage is TRBV18 and J usage is TRBJ2-7; either TRBD1 or TRBD2 may fit D (5 bases each). This CDR3 region has 12 residues. Germline CDR1 and CDR2: KGHSH and LQKENI. V gave up 3 bases and J gave up 9 bases, with 12 bases separating them.